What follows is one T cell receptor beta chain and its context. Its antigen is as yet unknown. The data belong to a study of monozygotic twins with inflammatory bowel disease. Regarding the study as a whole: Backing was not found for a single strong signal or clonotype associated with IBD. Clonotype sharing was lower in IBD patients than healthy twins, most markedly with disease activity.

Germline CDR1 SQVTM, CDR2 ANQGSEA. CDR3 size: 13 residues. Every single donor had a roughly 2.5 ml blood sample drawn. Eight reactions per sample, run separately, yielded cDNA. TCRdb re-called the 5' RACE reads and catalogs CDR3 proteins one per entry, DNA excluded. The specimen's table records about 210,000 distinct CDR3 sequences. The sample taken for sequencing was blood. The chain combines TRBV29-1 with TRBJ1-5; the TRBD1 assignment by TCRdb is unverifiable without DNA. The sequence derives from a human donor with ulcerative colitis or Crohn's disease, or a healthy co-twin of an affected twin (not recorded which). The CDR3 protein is CSVIGQDNQPQHF.